These 30 T cell receptor beta chains were all obtained from the same sample, sequenced in a study of blood T cell repertoires in COVID-19. Sequenced by immunoSEQ multiplex PCR; TCRdb stores in-frame clones only, minus some. The repertoire holds fewer than 250,000 clones, with 75% to 90% as singletons. Sample: peripheral blood. Receptors were obtained from a woman aged 65 to 85 with active or convalescent COVID-19.

The J gene is TRBJ1-2, the V gene TRBV5-4; possible D gene TRBD1, 5 bases. V was shortened by 9 bases and J by 0 bases, with 6 bases between the two germline ends. This CDR3 has 11 residues. The germline V gene has CDR1 SGHNT and CDR2 YYREEE (reference sequence). CDR3 coding DNA: TGTGCCACAGGGTCTAACTATGGCTACACCTTC. Translating it yields CATGSNYGYTF.

The chain employs TRBV5-4 and TRBJ2-5; 8 bases are a match to TRBD2. The germline CDR1 and CDR2 sequences are SGHNT and YYREEE (reference sequence). The CDR3 extends over 14 amino acids. Trimming cost V 1 base and J 5 bases; bases outside gene matches: 4. DNA of the CDR3: TGTGCCAGCAGCTTGCGGGGGGGGTCGGAGACCCAGTACTTC. It encodes CASSLRGGSETQYF.

The rearrangement joins TRBV4-3 to TRBJ2-7; 9 bases fit TRBD2. The CDR3 contains 15 residues. The junction had 3 bases not matched to a gene; V was cut back by 2 bases and J by 1 base. CDR1 is LGHNA and CDR2 is YSLEER in the germline V gene. DNA for the CDR3: TGCGCCAGCAGCCAAATAGCGGGGGCGTCCTACGAGCAGTACTTC. Protein: CASSQIAGASYEQYF.

The chain links TRBV9 to TRBJ2-4, with D perhaps TRBD1 (6 bases). V lost 3 bases to trimming and J lost 4 bases, with 11 bases between them. Looked up from germline, CDR1 is SGDLS and CDR2 is YYNGEE. There are 14 residues in the CDR3. CDR3 sequence: CASSDGQPKNIQYF. In nucleotides, the CDR3 is TGTGCCAGCAGCGACGGACAGCCGAAAAACATTCAGTACTTC. Filled out from reference TRBV9 and TRBJ2-4, the complete variable domain reads DSGVTQTPKHLITATGQRVTLRCSPRSGDLSVYWYQQSLDQGLQFLIQYYNGEERAKGNILERFSAQQFPDLHSELNLSSLELGDSALYFCASSDGQPKNIQYFGAGTRLSVL.

This rearrangement joins TRBV30 to TRBJ1-3; no clear D. Trimming pared 3 bases from V and 4 bases from J, leaving 7 bases between. In germline, CDR1 is GTSNPN, CDR2 SVGIG (reference sequence). The CDR3 length is 12 residues. The CDR3 here is CAWRSGGNTIYF. For the CDR3, the DNA is TGTGCCTGGAGATCGGGGGGAAACACCATATATTTT.

This clone occurred a few times. The chain is built from TRBV5-1 and TRBJ1-2; D is unclear. Trimming shortened V by 1 base and J by 2 bases, and 9 bases separated the two germline ends. There are 14 residues in the CDR3. Germline loops: CDR1 SGHRS, CDR2 YFSETQ. CDR3: CASSLTDGNYGYTF. In DNA, the CDR3 is TGCGCCAGCAGCTTGACCGACGGGAACTATGGCTACACCTTC. Drawing the rest from reference TRBV5-1 and TRBJ1-2, the complete variable domain is KAGVTQTPRYLIKTRGQQVTLSCSPISGHRSVSWYQQTPGQGLQFLFEYFSETQRNKGNFPGRFSGRQFSNSRSEMNVSTLELGDSALYLCASSLTDGNYGYTFGSGTRLTVV.

The chain is built from TRBV19 and TRBJ2-2; TRBD1 might be the D (6 bases). Trimming took 9 bases from V and 0 from J, leaving 14 bases between them. Per germline, CDR1 LNHDA and CDR2 SQIVND (reference sequence). The CDR3 is made up of 15 amino acids. CDR3 DNA: TGTGCCAGCGCCGGACAGTACGCGAACACCGGGGAGCTGTTTTTT. Amino acids: CASAGQYANTGELFF. The full variable domain, its missing parts supplied by reference TRBV19 and TRBJ2-2, is DGGITQSPKYLFRKEGQNVTLSCEQNLNHDAMYWYRQDPGQGLRLIYYSQIVNDFQKGDIAEGYSVSREKKESFPLTVTSAQKNPTAFYLCASAGQYANTGELFFGEGSRLTVL.

This chain joins TRBV4-3 and TRBJ1-4; D uncertain. This CDR3 is 14 amino acids long. The germline CDR1 and CDR2 sequences are LGHNA and YSLEER. Trimming pared 1 base from V and 4 bases from J, leaving 7 bases between. The CDR3 DNA is TGCGCCAGCAGCCAAGTCAGATATAATGAAAAACTGTTTTTT. Translation: CASSQVRYNEKLFF.

The chain recombines TRBV29-1 with TRBJ1-2; D not resolved. From germline, CDR1 is SQVTM and CDR2 ANQGSEA. Between the trimmed V and J ends, which lost 2 bases and 5 bases, there was a span of 9 bases. This CDR3 is 12 amino acids long. CDR3 coding DNA: TGCAGCGTTGAATCCCCGGGATATGGCTACACCTTC. This translates into CSVESPGYGYTF.

The chain uses TRBV6-2 or TRBV6-3 and TRBJ2-5, with 13 nucleotides matching TRBD2. The V segment lost 6 bases and the J segment 0 bases; nucleotides outside the gene matches: 4. The CDR3 extends over 16 amino acids. Germline CDR1 is MNHEY and CDR2 is SVGEGT. CDR3 nucleotide sequence: TGTGCCAGCAGCTTCGGACTAGCGGGGGACCAAGAGACCCAGTACTTC. Amino acids: CASSFGLAGDQETQYF.

This clone showed up just a few times. The chain uses TRBV9 and TRBJ2-6; possibly TRBD1 for D (6 bases). V gave up 4 bases and J gave up 4 bases, with 15 bases separating them. The CDR3 is made up of 16 amino acids. CDR1 SGDLS and CDR2 YYNGEE come from the germline V gene. CDR3 loop: CASSQRGGSGANVLTF. CDR3 nucleotide sequence: TGTGCCAGCAGCCAGAGAGGGGGAAGCGGGGCCAACGTCCTGACTTTC.

About this clone itself: The sample carries other DNA sequences with the same CDR3. The chain employs TRBV5-1 and TRBJ1-5, with no clear D. Between the trimmed V and J ends, which lost 2 bases and 0 bases, there was a span of 9 bases. The CDR3 has 15 amino acids. Germline V gives CDR1 SGHRS, CDR2 YFSETQ. This CDR3 reads CASSLEGSSNQPQHF. In DNA form, the CDR3 reads TGCGCCAGCAGCTTAGAGGGAAGTAGCAATCAGCCCCAGCATTTT.

The CDR3 DNA reads TGCGCCAGCAGCTTCGATCCACCGGGACTAGCGGCTCAAGAGACCCAGTACTTC. This sequence encodes CASSFDPPGLAAQETQYF. The V and J genes are TRBV5-1 and TRBJ2-5; 11 bases map to TRBD2. Germline CDR1 is SGHRS and CDR2 is YFSETQ. The CDR3 is 18 amino acids. The J segment lost 2 bases and the V segment lost 2 bases, leaving 11 bases of the junction unmatched.

Notes on this clone: The sample holds other DNA sequences that translate to the same CDR3. This chain joins TRBV7-9 and TRBJ2-7, with D perhaps TRBD1 (6 bases). The V gene's germline CDR1 is SEHNR and CDR2 FQNEAQ (reference sequence). V was cut by 4 bases and J by 4 bases, with 8 bases left in between. The CDR3 is made up of 12 amino acids. The CDR3: CASSSQGYEQYF. Here the CDR3 DNA reads TGTGCCAGCAGCTCCCAGGGGTACGAGCAGTACTTC.

The rearrangement joins TRBV29-1 to TRBJ1-5; the match to TRBD1 covers 7 bases. J gave up 4 bases and V 3 bases, and 3 bases lay outside the gene matches. The length of the CDR3 is 13 residues. CDR1 is SQVTM, CDR2 ANQGSEA, per germline. CDR3 sequence reads: CSVEGDSNQPQHF. CDR3 in DNA: TGCAGCGTTGAGGGGGACAGTAATCAGCCCCAGCATTTT.

DNA of the CDR3: TGTGCCAGTAGTATTTTGCGGGGACGCTACAATGAGCAGTTCTTC. Its protein is CASSILRGRYNEQFF. The rearrangement links TRBV19 to TRBJ2-1, with a possible D match to TRBD2 (6 bases). Trimming left V 3 bases short and J 3 bases short, with 12 bases between. Germline-derived CDR1 and CDR2 are LNHDA and SQIVND (reference sequence). The length of the CDR3 is 15 residues.

A few counts support this clone. The chain couples TRBV27 to TRBJ2-3; a possible D gene is TRBD2 (5 bases). CDR1 is MNHEY and CDR2 is SMNVEV in the germline V gene (reference sequence). V lost 0 bases and J 2 bases, leaving 18 bases between the germline ends. This CDR3 spans 18 amino acids. The CDR3 loop is CASSLSVEAVAPTDTQYF. The CDR3 nucleotides read TGTGCCAGCAGTTTATCTGTGGAGGCGGTAGCCCCCACAGATACGCAGTATTTT.

This clone has just one count. The chain uses TRBV10-3 and TRBJ2-2; D remains unclear. The CDR3 covers 12 residues. V was shortened by 6 bases and J by 1 base, with 3 bases between the two germline ends. Germline CDR1 and CDR2: ENHRY and SYGVKD. CDR3 sequence (DNA): TGTGCCATCAGCCAGAACACCGGGGAGCTGTTTTTT. The encoded protein is CAISQNTGELFF.

The chain joins TRBV3-1 (or the pseudogene TRBV3-2) to TRBJ2-7; 7 bases map to TRBD1. There are 14 residues in the CDR3. Germline CDR1 reads LGHDT; CDR2 reads YNNKEL (reference sequence). The trim removed 5 bases at V and 4 bases at J, leaving 8 bases unmatched. This CDR3 is CASSFEGGGYEQYF. The CDR3 DNA sequence: TGTGCCAGCAGCTTTGAAGGGGGCGGTTACGAGCAGTACTTC.

The CDR3 protein is CARTNSGANVLTF. Here the CDR3 DNA reads TGTGCCAGAACAAACTCTGGGGCCAACGTCCTGACTTTC. The rearrangement uses TRBV2 and TRBJ2-6; D not resolved. This CDR3 is 13 amino acids long. Germline assignment: CDR1 SNHLY and CDR2 FYNNEI. V lost 9 bases to trimming and J lost 0 bases, with 6 bases between them.

This clone was counted between two and nine times. Other DNA sequences in the sample encode the same CDR3. J is TRBJ2-7 and V is TRBV3-1 (or the pseudogene TRBV3-2), with TRBD1 as a possible D gene (6 bases). With 3 bases removed from V and 2 bases from J, the gap between germline ends came to 11 bases. The CDR3 totals 14 residues. Germline values: CDR1 LGHDT, CDR2 YNNKEL (reference sequence). This CDR3 is CASSQGAGPYEQYF. CDR3 DNA sequence: TGTGCCAGCAGCCAGGGGGCCGGGCCCTACGAGCAGTACTTC.

J is TRBJ2-3 and V is TRBV7-2, with TRBD2 identical over 9 bases. The CDR3 is 16 residues long. Germline trimming cut 1 base from V and 6 bases from J; bases unmatched to any gene: 8. Germline V gene data show CDR1 as SGHTA and CDR2 as FQGNSA. The CDR3 is CASSLEPIAGADTQYF. CDR3 in DNA: TGTGCCAGCAGCTTAGAACCGATAGCGGGAGCCGATACGCAGTATTTT. Supplemented by reference TRBV7-2 and TRBJ2-3, the full variable domain reads GAGVSQSPSNKVTEKGKDVELRCDPISGHTALYWYRQSLGQGLEFLIYFQGNSAPDKSGLPSDRFSAERTGGSVSTLTIQRTQQEDSAVYLCASSLEPIAGADTQYFGPGTRLTVL.

This clone was recorded a few times. The V gene is TRBV7-2, the J gene TRBJ2-3, with 11 positions matching TRBD2. The germline V gene encodes CDR1 SGHTA and CDR2 FQGNSA. J gave up 1 base and V 2 bases, and 8 bases lay outside the gene matches. This CDR3 has 18 amino acids. The CDR3 DNA sequence: TGTGCCAGCAGCTTATGGCTAGCGGGGGGCGGACGCACAGATACGCAGTATTTT. It translates to CASSLWLAGGGRTDTQYF.

This chain connects TRBV5-1 to TRBJ2-3; TRBD1 matches 9 bases. Germline V CDR1 and CDR2: SGHRS, YFSETQ. This CDR3 comprises 16 residues. V dropped 4 bases and J dropped 3; count of bases not matched to a gene: 9. CDR3 sequence (DNA): TGCGCCAGCAGCCGGGGACAGGGCCAGCGGACAGATACGCAGTATTTT. Encoded protein: CASSRGQGQRTDTQYF.

The chain couples TRBV11-2 to TRBJ2-1; D is possibly TRBD2 (5 bases). Between the trimmed V and J ends, which lost 4 bases and 0 bases, there was a span of 10 bases. In germline, CDR1 is SGHAT, CDR2 FQNNGV. The CDR3 spans 15 residues. The CDR3: CASSSPGYSYNEQFF. The CDR3 bases are TGTGCCAGCAGCTCCCCGGGGTACTCCTACAATGAGCAGTTCTTC.

The V gene is TRBV3-1 (or the pseudogene TRBV3-2), the J gene TRBJ2-7; tentative D call: TRBD1 (6 bases). The CDR3 length is 15 residues. The V gene lost 0 bases and the J gene lost 4 bases, with 13 bases spanning the gap. The V gene's germline CDR1 is LGHDT and CDR2 YNNKEL (reference sequence). The CDR3 bases are TGTGCCAGCAGCCAAGATCTGGGACACCCATACGAGCAGTACTTC. As protein: CASSQDLGHPYEQYF.

J is TRBJ2-5 and V is TRBV19, with D perhaps matching TRBD2 (6 bases). CDR1 LNHDA and CDR2 SQIVND come from the germline V gene (reference sequence). The CDR3 length is 15 residues. Trimming cost V 2 bases and J 5 bases, with 15 bases left between them. DNA of the CDR3: TGTGCCAGTAGTATATATGGCGGGGAGTGGGAGACCCAGTACTTC. This gives the protein CASSIYGGEWETQYF.

The chain recombines TRBV6-6 with TRBJ2-1, with 7 bases matching TRBD2. The trim removed 0 bases at V and 10 bases at J, leaving 0 bases unmatched. The CDR3 length is 12 residues. Germline assignment: CDR1 MNHNY and CDR2 SVGAGI (reference sequence). The CDR3 region has the DNA TGTGCCAGCAGTTACTCGGGGGGGGAGCAGTTCTTC. Protein product: CASSYSGGEQFF.

The chain carries TRBV11-2 and TRBJ1-5; D might be TRBD1 (5 bases). The CDR3 loop spans 16 amino acids. Germline CDR1 SGHAT, CDR2 FQNNGV. The V end was cut by 0 bases, the J end by 0 bases, with 9 bases between. For the CDR3, the DNA is TGTGCCAGCAGCTTAGATGGGGCATTTAGCAATCAGCCCCAGCATTTT. Protein product: CASSLDGAFSNQPQHF.

This clone showed up just once. The chain links TRBV7-2 to TRBJ1-4; D gene ambiguous. The germline gives CDR1 SGHTA, CDR2 FQGNSA. Trimming left V 2 bases short and J 2 bases short, with 6 bases between. This CDR3 comprises 14 residues. The CDR3 DNA reads as TGTGCCAGCAGCTTAAGCGCGACTAATGAAAAACTGTTTTTT. It specifies CASSLSATNEKLFF.